A selection of T cell receptor beta chains follows, all from one sample in a study of cytomegalovirus exposure and HLA in healthy donors. The table came from immunoSEQ multiplex PCR; TCRdb's copy has only in-frame clones and leaves some out. The sample carries roughly 100,000 clones, 71% recorded once. Sequencing used PBMCs. These receptors originate from a female donor in good health and CMV-seronegative. The CDR3 runs from the conserved cysteine through the conserved F or W. Fields, in order: D gene, V gene, J gene, clone size, CDR3 DNA, CDR3 protein. A D gene is named only where the DNA matches it firmly. The listing skips clone size in some rows; elsewhere it reads once, few, many or a size class.

-	TRBV7-2	TRBJ2-7	-	TGTGCCAGCAGCTTGGGGGGAGCGTCCTACGAGCAGTACTTC	CASSLGGASYEQYF
-	TRBV5-4	TRBJ2-7	-	TGTGCCAGCAGCCGGTGTCTGCAGGCCGCCTACGAGCAGTACTTC	CASSRCLQAAYEQYF
-	TRBV30	TRBJ1-2	-	TGTGCCTGGAGTGGGGACGGGGAGGTACAGTATGGCTACACCTTC	CAWSGDGEVQYGYTF
-	TRBV7-8	TRBJ1-1	-	TGTGCCAGCAGCGGAGGGGACTCTGGGGCCACTGAAGCTTTCTTT	CASSGGDSGATEAFF
-	TRBV25-1	TRBJ2-1	-	TGTGCCAGCGGAACTAGCTTGGACTACAATGAGCAGTTCTTC	CASGTSLDYNEQFF
-	TRBV6-6	TRBJ1-2	few	TGTGCCAGCAGTTACTCAACTGATTATGGCTACACCTTC	CASSYSTDYGYTF
TRBD2	TRBV6-5	TRBJ2-2	-	TGTGCCAGCAGTTGGGGGGAGGGCGGGGAGCTGTTTTTT	CASSWGEGGELFF
TRBD2	TRBV18	TRBJ2-2	-	TGTGCCAGCTCACCCAGGACTAGCGGGAGCGCGAACACCGGGGAGCTGTTTTTT	CASSPRTSGSANTGELFF
TRBD1	TRBV27	TRBJ2-7	-	TGTGCCAGCACCCCCTCGGACAGGGTTAACTACGAGCAGTACTTC	CASTPSDRVNYEQYF
-	TRBV6-6	TRBJ2-5	-	TGTGCCAGCAGCGAAAGTAGTCACCAAGAGACCCAGTACTTC	CASSESSHQETQYF
-	TRBV10-2	TRBJ2-4	-	TGCGCCAGCACCCCCGACGGGGGAAACATTCAGTACTTC	CASTPDGGNIQYF
TRBD1	TRBV5-1	TRBJ2-3	-	TGCGCCAGCCACAGGGGTCTGGGAGCAGATACGCAGTATTTT	CASHRGLGADTQYF
-	TRBV11-3	TRBJ2-6	few	TGTGCCAGCAGCGAAGACATTTTCTCTGGGGCCAACGTCCTGACTTTC	CASSEDIFSGANVLTF